This T cell receptor (beta chain) was observed in a study of blood T cell repertoires in COVID-19. The length of the CDR3 is 11 residues. V was trimmed by 4 bases and J by 7 bases, leaving 10 bases between them. The germline V gene has CDR1 DFQATT and CDR2 SNEGSKA (reference sequence). Data came from immunoSEQ multiplex PCR; TCRdb stores just in-frame clones and leaves some out. The data show 150,000 to 200,000 clones, 80% seen once. This TCR came from a woman between 55 and 75 years old who had recovered from COVID-19. The chain combines TRBV20-1 with TRBJ1-2, with D tentatively TRBD1 (6 bases). Sequencing was done on a sample of PBMCs or T cells enriched from blood (not recorded which). The CDR3 reads CSATNRVGYTF. The DNA of the CDR3 is TGCAGTGCTACCAACAGGGTTGGCTACACCTTC.